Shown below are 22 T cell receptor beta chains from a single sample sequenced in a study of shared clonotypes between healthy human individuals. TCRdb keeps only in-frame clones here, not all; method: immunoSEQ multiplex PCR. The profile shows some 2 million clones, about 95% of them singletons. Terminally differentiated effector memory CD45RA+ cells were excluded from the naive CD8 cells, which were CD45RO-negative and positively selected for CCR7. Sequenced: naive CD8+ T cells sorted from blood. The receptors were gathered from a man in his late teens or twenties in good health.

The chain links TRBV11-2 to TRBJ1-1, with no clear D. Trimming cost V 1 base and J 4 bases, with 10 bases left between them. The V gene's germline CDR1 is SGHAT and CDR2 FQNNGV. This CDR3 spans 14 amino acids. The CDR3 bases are TGTGCCAGCAGCTTAGTAGGTTTTGCCACTGAAGCTTTCTTT. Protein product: CASSLVGFATEAFF.

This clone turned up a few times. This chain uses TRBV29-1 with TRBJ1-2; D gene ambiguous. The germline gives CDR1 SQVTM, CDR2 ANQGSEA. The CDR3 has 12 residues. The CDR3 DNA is TGCAGGATTACGGACGACGACTATGGCTACACCTTC. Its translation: CRITDDDYGYTF.

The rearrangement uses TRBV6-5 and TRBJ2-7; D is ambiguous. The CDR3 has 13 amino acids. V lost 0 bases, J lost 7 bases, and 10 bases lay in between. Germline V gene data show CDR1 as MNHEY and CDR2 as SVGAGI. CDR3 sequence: CASSYSTSKEQYF. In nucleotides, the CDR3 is TGTGCCAGCAGTTACTCTACCAGCAAAGAGCAGTACTTC.

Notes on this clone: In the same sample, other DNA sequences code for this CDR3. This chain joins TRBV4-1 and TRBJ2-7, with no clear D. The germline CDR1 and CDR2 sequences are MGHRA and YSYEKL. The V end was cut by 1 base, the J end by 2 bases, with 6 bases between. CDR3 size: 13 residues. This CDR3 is CASSQVTAYEQYF. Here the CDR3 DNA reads TGCGCCAGCAGCCAAGTAACGGCCTACGAGCAGTACTTC.

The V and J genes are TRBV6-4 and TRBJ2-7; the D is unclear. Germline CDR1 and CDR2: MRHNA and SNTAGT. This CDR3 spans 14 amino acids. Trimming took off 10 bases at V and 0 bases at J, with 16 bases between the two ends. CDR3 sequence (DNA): TGTGCCACCTCGGGCAGACGTACCTCCTACGAGCAGTACTTC. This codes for CATSGRRTSYEQYF.

The CDR3 sequence: CASSLNSGETQYF. CDR3 nucleotide sequence: TGCGCCAGCAGCCTCAATAGCGGAGAGACCCAGTACTTC. The chain employs TRBV4-1 and TRBJ2-5; D might be TRBD2 (6 bases). V shed 4 bases and J shed 4 bases, with 10 bases lying between them. The CDR3 consists of 13 residues. Looked up from germline, CDR1 is MGHRA and CDR2 is YSYEKL.

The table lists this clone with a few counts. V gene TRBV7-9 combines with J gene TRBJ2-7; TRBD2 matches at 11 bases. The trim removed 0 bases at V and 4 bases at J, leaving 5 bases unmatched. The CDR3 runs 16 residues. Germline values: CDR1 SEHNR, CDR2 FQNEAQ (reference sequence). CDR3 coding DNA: TGTGCCAGCAGCTTAGCCGTAGCGGGAGGGCCATACGAGCAGTACTTC. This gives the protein CASSLAVAGGPYEQYF.

The CDR3 DNA reads as TGTGCCAGCAGCTTGGCCCGACAGGGGGTTTTGGCGGATACGCAGTATTTT. Its protein product is CASSLARQGVLADTQYF. This chain connects TRBV5-8 to TRBJ2-3; 9 bases fit TRBD1. The CDR3 contains 17 residues. Per the germline V gene, CDR1 is SGHTS and CDR2 is YDEGEE. The junction had 11 bases not matched to a gene; V was cut back by 0 bases and J by 6 bases.

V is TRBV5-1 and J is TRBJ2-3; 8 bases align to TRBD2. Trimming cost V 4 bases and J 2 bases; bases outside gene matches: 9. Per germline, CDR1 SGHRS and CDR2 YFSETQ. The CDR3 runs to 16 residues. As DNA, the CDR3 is TGCGCCAGCAGCGACACCCGGGAGGGGATCACAGATACGCAGTATTTT. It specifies CASSDTREGITDTQYF.

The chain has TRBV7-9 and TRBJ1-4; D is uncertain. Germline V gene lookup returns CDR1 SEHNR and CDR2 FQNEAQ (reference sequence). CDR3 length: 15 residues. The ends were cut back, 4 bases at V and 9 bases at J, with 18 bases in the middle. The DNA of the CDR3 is TGTGCCAGCAGCTCGACATTTCTGCAGACTAAAAAACTGTTTTTT. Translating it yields CASSSTFLQTKKLFF.

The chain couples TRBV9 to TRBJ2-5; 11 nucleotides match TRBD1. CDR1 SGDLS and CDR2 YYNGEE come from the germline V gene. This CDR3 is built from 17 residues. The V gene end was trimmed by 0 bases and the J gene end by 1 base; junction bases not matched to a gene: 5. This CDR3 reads CASSVEGTGGPQETQYF. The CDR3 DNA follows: TGTGCCAGCAGCGTAGAAGGGACAGGGGGACCCCAAGAGACCCAGTACTTC.

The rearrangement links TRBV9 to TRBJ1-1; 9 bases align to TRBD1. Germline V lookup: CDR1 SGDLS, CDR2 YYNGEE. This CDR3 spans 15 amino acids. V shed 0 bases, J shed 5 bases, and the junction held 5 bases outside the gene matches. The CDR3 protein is CASSVETGGGTEAFF. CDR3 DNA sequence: TGTGCCAGCAGCGTAGAGACAGGGGGAGGGACTGAAGCTTTCTTT. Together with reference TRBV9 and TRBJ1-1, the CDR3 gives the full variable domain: DSGVTQTPKHLITATGQRVTLRCSPRSGDLSVYWYQQSLDQGLQFLIQYYNGEERAKGNILERFSAQQFPDLHSELNLSSLELGDSALYFCASSVETGGGTEAFFGQGTRLTVV.

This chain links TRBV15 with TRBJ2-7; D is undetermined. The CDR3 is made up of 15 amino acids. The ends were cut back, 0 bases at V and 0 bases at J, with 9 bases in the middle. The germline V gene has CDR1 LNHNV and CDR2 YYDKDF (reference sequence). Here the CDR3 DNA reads TGTGCCACCAGCAGAGAGGCCGACCTCTCCTACGAGCAGTACTTC. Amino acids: CATSREADLSYEQYF.

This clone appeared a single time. The CDR3 DNA reads TGTGCCAGCAGCGGCGAGGACAGGTATCCCTACGAGCAGTACTTC. This translates into CASSGEDRYPYEQYF. The V call is TRBV7-2, the J call TRBJ2-7, with TRBD1 identical over 7 bases. The germline V gene has CDR1 SGHTA and CDR2 FQGNSA. There are 15 residues in the CDR3. The V segment lost 5 bases and the J segment 2 bases; nucleotides outside the gene matches: 9.

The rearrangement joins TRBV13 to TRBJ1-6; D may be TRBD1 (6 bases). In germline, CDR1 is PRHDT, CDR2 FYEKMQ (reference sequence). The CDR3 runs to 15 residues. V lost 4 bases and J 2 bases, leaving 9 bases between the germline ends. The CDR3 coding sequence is TGTGCCAGCAGCTCAAGGGGGACCTATAATTCACCCCTCCACTTT. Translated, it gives CASSSRGTYNSPLHF.

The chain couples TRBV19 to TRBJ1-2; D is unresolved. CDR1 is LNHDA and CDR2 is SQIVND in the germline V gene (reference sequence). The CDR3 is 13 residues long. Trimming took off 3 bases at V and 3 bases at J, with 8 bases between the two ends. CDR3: CASSIVRDYGYTF. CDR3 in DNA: TGTGCCAGTAGTATTGTCAGAGACTATGGCTACACCTTC.

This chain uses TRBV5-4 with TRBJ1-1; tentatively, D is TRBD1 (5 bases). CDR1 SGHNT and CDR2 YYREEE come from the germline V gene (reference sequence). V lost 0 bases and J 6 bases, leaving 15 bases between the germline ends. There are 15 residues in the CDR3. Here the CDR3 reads CASSLDGPGSSEAFF. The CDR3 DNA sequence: TGTGCCAGCAGCTTGGACGGGCCAGGGTCCTCTGAAGCTTTCTTT.

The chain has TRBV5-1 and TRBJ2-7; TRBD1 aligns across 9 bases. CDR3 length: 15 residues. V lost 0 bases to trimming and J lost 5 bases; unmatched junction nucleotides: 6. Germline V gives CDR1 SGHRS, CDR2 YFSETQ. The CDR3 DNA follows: TGCGCCAGCAGCTTGGAGGGGACAGGGTTCGACGAGCAGTACTTC. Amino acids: CASSLEGTGFDEQYF.

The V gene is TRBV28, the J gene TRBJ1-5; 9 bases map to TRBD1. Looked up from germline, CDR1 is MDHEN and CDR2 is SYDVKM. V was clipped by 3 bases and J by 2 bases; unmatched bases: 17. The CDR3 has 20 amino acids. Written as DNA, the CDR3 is TGTGCCAGCAGTTTCGGGTGGAGGGGACAGGGAGGAGTAGGCAATCAGCCCCAGCATTTT. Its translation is CASSFGWRGQGGVGNQPQHF.

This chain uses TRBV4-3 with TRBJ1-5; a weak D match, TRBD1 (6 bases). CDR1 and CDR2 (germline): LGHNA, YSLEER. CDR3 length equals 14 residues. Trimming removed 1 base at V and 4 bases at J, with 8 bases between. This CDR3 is CASSQVRGNQPQHF. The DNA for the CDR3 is TGCGCCAGCAGCCAAGTCAGGGGTAATCAGCCCCAGCATTTT.

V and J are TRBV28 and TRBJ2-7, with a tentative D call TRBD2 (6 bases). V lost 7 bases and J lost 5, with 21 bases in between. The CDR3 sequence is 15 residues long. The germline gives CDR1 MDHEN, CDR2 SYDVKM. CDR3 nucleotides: TGTGCCAGCACCAAGCTGCAAGGAGGGATGGACGAGCAGTACTTC. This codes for CASTKLQGGMDEQYF.

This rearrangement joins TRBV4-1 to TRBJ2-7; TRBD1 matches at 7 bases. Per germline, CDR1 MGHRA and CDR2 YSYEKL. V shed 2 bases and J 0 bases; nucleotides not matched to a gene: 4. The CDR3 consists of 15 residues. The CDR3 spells CASSQSTGSSYEQYF. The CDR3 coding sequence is TGCGCCAGCAGCCAATCGACAGGGAGCTCCTACGAGCAGTACTTC.